The 5 T cell receptor beta chains below all came from one sample that was sequenced in a study of T cell responses to AZD1222 COVID-19 vaccine. TCRdb keeps only in-frame clones here, not all; method: immunoSEQ multiplex PCR. The data contain fewer than 200,000 clones, approximately 90% of them seen just once; the ten biggest clones take up 25% to 30%. The material sequenced was peripheral blood, taken 28 days after the second AZD1222 dose. All receptors derive from an adult who received the AZD1222 COVID-19 vaccine.

The V gene is TRBV6-2 or TRBV6-3, the J gene TRBJ2-7; 8 nucleotides line up with TRBD2. V trimming: 2 bases; J trimming: 0 bases; junction bases outside the gene matches: 9. Germline-derived CDR1 and CDR2 are MNHEY and SVGEGT. This CDR3 has 17 amino acids. CDR3 coding DNA: TGTGCCAGCAGTTACCAGTTGCGGGAGGCAGGCTCCTACGAGCAGTACTTC. This translates into CASSYQLREAGSYEQYF.

The rearrangement joins TRBV7-9 to TRBJ2-7; D remains ambiguous. Germline loops: CDR1 SEHNR, CDR2 FQNEAQ (reference sequence). V was cut by 5 bases and J by 0 bases, with 11 bases left in between. The CDR3 covers 14 residues. In DNA form, the CDR3 reads TGTGCCAGCAGCGATAATCGCGCCTCCTACGAGCAGTACTTC. Its protein product is CASSDNRASYEQYF.

The V call is TRBV12-3 or TRBV12-4, the J call TRBJ2-7; D remains ambiguous. CDR3 length: 13 amino acids. Trimming shortened V by 4 bases and J by 3 bases, and 10 bases separated the two germline ends. CDR3: CASSSSDFYEQYF. As DNA, the CDR3 is TGTGCCAGCAGTTCCTCGGATTTCTACGAGCAGTACTTC.

The chain carries TRBV2 and TRBJ2-7; TRBD1 or TRBD2 may be the D gene (5 bases each). This CDR3 region has 17 residues. Trimming cost V 2 bases and J 3 bases, with 20 bases left between them. The germline V gene encodes CDR1 SNHLY and CDR2 FYNNEI. For the CDR3, the DNA is TGTGCCAGCAGTGAACTCGGGACCGAGGGTATAGACTACGAGCAGTACTTC. Residues: CASSELGTEGIDYEQYF.

The chain carries TRBV7-9 and TRBJ2-2; the match to TRBD2 covers 9 bases. CDR1 is SEHNR, CDR2 FQNEAQ, per germline (reference sequence). The V gene end was trimmed by 2 bases and the J gene end by 3 bases; junction bases not matched to a gene: 7. The CDR3 length is 17 residues. CDR3 bases: TGTGCCAGCAGCTTACGGCGGGAGGGCCGGGACACCGGGGAGCTGTTTTTT. Translated, it gives CASSLRREGRDTGELFF.